Here is one TCR beta chain with its context. The CDR3 is 14 residues long. CDR1 is MNHEY, CDR2 SMNVEV, per germline (reference sequence). Trimming stripped 5 bases from V and 0 bases from J, with 11 bases between. This record comes from a study of blood T cell repertoires in COVID-19. Original handling: Scientists estimated how many nucleated cells there were by amplifying reference gene primers. TCRdb keeps only in-frame clones here, not all; method: immunoSEQ multiplex PCR. V and J calls and clone size come straight from that table; D and trimming were deduced from the DNA. This sample has about 400,000 clones, with more than 85% found just once.

The sequenced sample consisted of peripheral blood. The chain links TRBV27 to TRBJ2-7; D unresolved. The receptor comes from a woman in her thirties with acute or convalescent COVID-19. CDR3 coding DNA: TGTGCCAGCAGTCCTAGGCTGAGCTCCTACGAGCAGTACTTC. Residues: CASSPRLSSYEQYF.